The clone carrying this TCR beta chain appeared many times. The antigen remains undetermined. The data belong to a study of breast tumors, draining lymph nodes, adjacent tissues. Overall study results and limits: Data fit most tumor T cells coming from lymph node, expanding in tumor. The lymph node origin of tumor T cells was framed as consistent with a hypothesis, not demonstrated. Luminal-like breast cancer showed significantly higher tumor–nontumor repertoire similarity than basal-like.

The lymph nodes were axillary draining lymph nodes from breast cancer patients. TCRdb called the multiplex PCR reads again in MiXCR, with one record for every CDR3 protein. Among 100,000 to 150,000 distinct CDR3 sequences listed, 15% to 20% were seen once. Trimming removed 0 bases at V and 4 bases at J, with 11 bases between. There are 16 residues in the CDR3. Germline V gives CDR1 SGHRS, CDR2 YFSETQ. The chain links TRBV5-1 to TRBJ1-6; D not resolved. The receptor comes from a female donor with breast cancer. Some clones in this sample may be carry-over from other donors' samples. Sequenced material: axillary lymph node tissue. CDR3 coding DNA: TGCGCCAGCAGCTTGGCCTCCAGTGATTATAATTCACCCCTCCACTTT. Its translation is CASSLASSDYNSPLHF.